The clone carrying this T cell receptor (beta chain) was counted between two and nine times. Its antigen is not identified. This record comes from a study of early T cells in non-severe SARS-CoV-2 infection. Across the study: Sequenced material consisted of bulk RNA (from unsorted whole blood), and chains were unpaired.

The CDR3 covers 13 residues. Looked up from germline, CDR1 is SGHRS and CDR2 is YFSETQ. Trimming removed 5 bases at V and 5 bases at J, with 13 bases between. Attachment of unique molecular identifiers was made to individual cDNA molecules. One entry per CDR3 protein, called by TCRdb with MiXCR from the 5' RACE reads. The repertoire includes tens of thousands of distinct CDR3 sequences, 15% to 20% of them detected once, and under 9% sits in the top ten. Overall study findings and caveats: A preference for anti-spike CD8 responses marked VDJdb matching, which missed private and CD4 specificities.

The receptor was derived from an adult who was a healthcare worker with PCR-confirmed SARS-CoV-2 infection or an uninfected control (not recorded which). This chain joins TRBV5-1 and TRBJ2-5, with no clear D. The sequenced sample was whole blood, obtained at baseline. In DNA, the CDR3 is TGCGCCAGCAGGGTCTCGGGCCGGGAGACCCAGTACTTC. It translates to CASRVSGRETQYF.